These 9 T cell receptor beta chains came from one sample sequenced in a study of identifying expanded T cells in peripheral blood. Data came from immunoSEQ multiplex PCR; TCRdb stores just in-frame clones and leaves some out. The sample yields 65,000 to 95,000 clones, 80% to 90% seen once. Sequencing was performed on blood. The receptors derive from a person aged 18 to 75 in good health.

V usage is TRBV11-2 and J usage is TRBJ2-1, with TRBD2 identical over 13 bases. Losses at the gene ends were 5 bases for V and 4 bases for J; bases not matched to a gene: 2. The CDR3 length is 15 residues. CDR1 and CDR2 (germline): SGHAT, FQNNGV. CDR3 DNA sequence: TGTGCCAGCAGCCCGGGACTAGCGGGGTACAATGAGCAGTTCTTC. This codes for CASSPGLAGYNEQFF.

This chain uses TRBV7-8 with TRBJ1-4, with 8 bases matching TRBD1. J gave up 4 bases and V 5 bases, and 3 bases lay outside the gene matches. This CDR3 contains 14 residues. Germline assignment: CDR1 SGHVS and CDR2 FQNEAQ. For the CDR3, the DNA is TGTGCCAGCAGCCTCGGACAGGGTAATGAAAAACTGTTTTTT. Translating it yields CASSLGQGNEKLFF.

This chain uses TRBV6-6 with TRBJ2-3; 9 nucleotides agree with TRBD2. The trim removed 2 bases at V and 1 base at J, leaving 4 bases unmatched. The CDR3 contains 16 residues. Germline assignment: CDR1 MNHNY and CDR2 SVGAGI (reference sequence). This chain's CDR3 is CASSYVVAGGTDTQYF. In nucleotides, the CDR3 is TGTGCCAGCAGTTACGTGGTAGCGGGGGGCACAGATACGCAGTATTTT.

The CDR3 reads CASSIPSGSRNEQFF. The CDR3 DNA follows: TGTGCCAGTAGTATCCCTAGCGGGAGTCGAAATGAGCAGTTCTTC. This chain connects TRBV19 to TRBJ2-1; 10 positions match TRBD2. The germline CDR1 and CDR2 sequences are LNHDA and SQIVND (reference sequence). The CDR3 sequence is 15 residues long. V lost 3 bases, J lost 7 bases, and 6 bases stayed unmatched.

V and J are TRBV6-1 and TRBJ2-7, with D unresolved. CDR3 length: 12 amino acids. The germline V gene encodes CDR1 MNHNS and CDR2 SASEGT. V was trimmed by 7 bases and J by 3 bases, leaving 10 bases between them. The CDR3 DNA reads TGTGCCAGCACCCTGGGTTTCTACGAGCAGTACTTC. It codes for CASTLGFYEQYF.

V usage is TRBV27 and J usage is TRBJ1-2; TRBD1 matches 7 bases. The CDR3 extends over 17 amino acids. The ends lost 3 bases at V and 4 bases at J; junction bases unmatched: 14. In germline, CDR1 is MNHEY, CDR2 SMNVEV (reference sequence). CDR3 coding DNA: TGTGCCAGCAGTTTCAGCGGCGCGCGCGGGACAGCCTATGGCTACACCTTC. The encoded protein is CASSFSGARGTAYGYTF.

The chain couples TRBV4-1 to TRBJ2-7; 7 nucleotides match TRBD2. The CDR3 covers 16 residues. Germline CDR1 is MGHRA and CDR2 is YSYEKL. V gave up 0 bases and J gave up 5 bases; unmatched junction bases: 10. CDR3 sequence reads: CASSQDPSGFANEQYF. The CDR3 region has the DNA TGCGCCAGCAGCCAAGATCCTAGCGGTTTCGCGAACGAGCAGTACTTC.

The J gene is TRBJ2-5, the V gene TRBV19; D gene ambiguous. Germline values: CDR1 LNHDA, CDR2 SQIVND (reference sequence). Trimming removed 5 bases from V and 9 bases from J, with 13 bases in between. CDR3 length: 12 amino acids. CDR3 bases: TGTGCCAGTAGTGGCCAGGCCGACGCCCAGTACTTC. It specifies CASSGQADAQYF. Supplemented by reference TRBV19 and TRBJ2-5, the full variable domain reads DGGITQSPKYLFRKEGQNVTLSCEQNLNHDAMYWYRQDPGQGLRLIYYSQIVNDFQKGDIAEGYSVSREKKESFPLTVTSAQKNPTAFYLCASSGQADAQYFGPGTRLLVL.

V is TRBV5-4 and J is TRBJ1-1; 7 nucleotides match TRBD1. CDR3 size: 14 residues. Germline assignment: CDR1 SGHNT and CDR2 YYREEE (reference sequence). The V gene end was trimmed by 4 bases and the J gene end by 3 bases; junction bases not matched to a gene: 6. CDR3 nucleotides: TGTGCCAGCAGCCAGATAGACAGGGACACTGAAGCTTTCTTT. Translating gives CASSQIDRDTEAFF. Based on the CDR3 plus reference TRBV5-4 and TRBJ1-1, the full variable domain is ETGVTQSPTHLIKTRGQQVTLRCSSQSGHNTVSWYQQALGQGPQFIFQYYREEENGRGNFPPRFSGLQFPNYSSELNVNALELDDSALYLCASSQIDRDTEAFFGQGTRLTVV.